Listed below are T cell receptor beta chains from one sample, sequenced in a study of shared clonotypes between healthy human individuals. Produced via immunoSEQ multiplex PCR; TCRdb's table is partial and in-frame only. The table has roughly 1,000,000 clones, around 78% seen once. The sample comprised memory CD4+ T cells from PBMCs. These receptors were taken from a young man in good health. Some clones in this sample may be carry-over from other donors' samples. Both conserved end residues are part of each CDR3. The order of the fields is V gene, D gene, clone size, J gene, CDR3 DNA, CDR3 protein. The D gene is left open where the match is weak. Size values are once, few and many counts, or a class for expanded clones, and some rows have none.

TRBV11-2,.,.,TRBJ2-3,TGTGCCAGCAGCGCCCCCCAGGAGCAGTATACGCAGTATTTT,CASSAPQEQYTQYF
TRBV6-5,.,.,TRBJ1-5,TGTGCCAGCAGTTCTGATTCCTTCAGCAATCAGCCCCAGCATTTT,CASSSDSFSNQPQHF
TRBV7-9,.,.,TRBJ1-1,TGTGCCAGCAGCCACGGACAGAGCCAAGTGGTGAACACTGAAGCTTTCTTT,CASSHGQSQVVNTEAFF
TRBV19,.,few,TRBJ2-7,TGTGCCAGTAGTAGAACAGGGAACTACGAGCAGTACTTC,CASSRTGNYEQYF
TRBV6-1,.,.,TRBJ1-3,TGTGCCAGCAGTATGGGCGGGACCTCTGGAAACACCATATATTTT,CASSMGGTSGNTIYF
TRBV28,TRBD1,.,TRBJ1-2,TGTGCCAGCAGTTTATTACCTACAGGGGGGGTTTCTGGCTACACCTTC,CASSLLPTGGVSGYTF
TRBV19,TRBD2,.,TRBJ2-1,TGTGCCAGTAGTATCCTTCTAGCGGGCGAGGGGTACAATGAGCAGTTCTTC,CASSILLAGEGYNEQFF
TRBV6-1,.,once,TRBJ2-1,TGTGCCAGCATAAGTAGCGTTCGCTCCTACAATGAGCAGTTCTTC,CASISSVRSYNEQFF
TRBV6-4,TRBD2,.,TRBJ2-7,TGTGCCAGCAAGCTGACTAGCGGGAGGGCAGGGGCCTACGAGCAGTACTTC,CASKLTSGRAGAYEQYF
TRBV9,.,.,TRBJ2-2,TGTGCCAGCAGCGTCACCGGGACTGTTAACGGGGAGCTGTTTTTT,CASSVTGTVNGELFF
TRBV5-1,TRBD2,.,TRBJ2-3,TGCGCCAGCAGCTTGGGAGGCTTAGCGGGAGGGGGCTCAGATACGCAGTATTTT,CASSLGGLAGGGSDTQYF
TRBV4-1,.,.,TRBJ1-3,TGCGCCAGCAGCCAACCTATTACAGGGCGAAACACCATATATTTT,CASSQPITGRNTIYF
TRBV10-3,TRBD1,.,TRBJ2-5,TGTGCCATCAGTGATACTTGGGGACAGGGACGCGAGGCCCAGTACTTC,CAISDTWGQGREAQYF
TRBV27,TRBD1,.,TRBJ2-5,TGTGCCAGCAGTTTAACACAGGGGGGTTGGGAGACCCAGTACTTC,CASSLTQGGWETQYF
TRBV7-9,.,.,TRBJ1-4,TGTGCCAGCAGCCCCCGGGCGGGGGTCGAAAAACTGTTTTTT,CASSPRAGVEKLFF
TRBV6-5,.,.,TRBJ2-7,TGTGCCAGCAGTTCGACAGCTCTCGAGCAGTACTTC,CASSSTALEQYF
TRBV6-6,.,.,TRBJ2-1,TGTGCCAGCGGGATTCGGGGCAATGAGCAGTTCTTC,CASGIRGNEQFF
TRBV27,.,few,TRBJ1-4,TGTGCCAGCAGTTTATCGGCAGGGCCTAATGAAAAACTGTTTTTT,CASSLSAGPNEKLFF
TRBV6-1,.,.,TRBJ2-5,TGTGCCAGCAGGATAGGGGGTCCGGGTGGAGAGACCCAGTACTTC,CASRIGGPGGETQYF
TRBV5-8,TRBD1,few,TRBJ1-2,TGTGCCAGCAGCTGGATACAGGGGGCAGTTGGCTACACCTTC,CASSWIQGAVGYTF
TRBV11-2,TRBD2,.,TRBJ2-7,TGTGCCAGCAGCTCTAGTGGGGGGACTACCTACGAGCAGTACTTC,CASSSSGGTTYEQYF
TRBV30,TRBD1,.,TRBJ2-7,TGTGCCTGGAGTGTAGGGACAGGGTCACTGCAGTACTTC,CAWSVGTGSLQYF
TRBV21-1,.,.,TRBJ2-5,TGTGCCAGCAGCAAAGAGGCAGGTCAAGAGACCCAGTACTTC,CASSKEAGQETQYF
TRBV4-3,.,.,TRBJ2-7,TGCGCCAGCAGCCAAGATATCATGGACGGGACCTACGAGCAGTACTTC,CASSQDIMDGTYEQYF
TRBV5-1,.,.,TRBJ1-4,TGCGCCAGCAGCTTGGCTACTGGGCCTAAGGGGGAAAAACTGTTTTTT,CASSLATGPKGEKLFF
TRBV10-1,TRBD2,.,TRBJ2-7,TGCGCCAGCAGAGAGAAACCGCCGGGGACTAGCGGGTACGAGCAGTACTTC,CASREKPPGTSGYEQYF
TRBV15,.,.,TRBJ2-7,TGTGCCACCAGCAGAGATCAGATTAGCTACGAGCAGTACTTC,CATSRDQISYEQYF
TRBV19,.,.,TRBJ2-6,TGTGCCAGTAGTACCTCACGGAGCTCTGGGGCCAACGTCCTGACTTTC,CASSTSRSSGANVLTF
TRBV4-1,TRBD1,.,TRBJ1-1,TGCGCCAGCAGCCAGGGTATCCGGGACAGGGGGTCGAACACTGAAGCTTTCTTT,CASSQGIRDRGSNTEAFF
TRBV18,.,once,TRBJ1-3,TGTGCCAGCTCACCACAGGGGGACCGCTCGGGAAACACCATATATTTT,CASSPQGDRSGNTIYF
TRBV6-6,TRBD1,.,TRBJ1-2,TGTGCCAGCAGTTTACTGTCCGGGACAGGAAGAACTTCCTTC,CASSLLSGTGRTSF
TRBV4-2,.,once,TRBJ2-3,TGTGCCAGCAGGCCAGGAAGCACAGATACGCAGTATTTT,CASRPGSTDTQYF
TRBV6-5,.,.,TRBJ1-3,TGTGCCAGCAGAAGCTCTGGAAACACCATATATTTT,CASRSSGNTIYF
TRBV19,.,few,TRBJ2-2,TGTGCCAGTAAACCCCGGGTATACGCCGGGGAGCTGTTTTTT,CASKPRVYAGELFF
TRBV27,.,once,TRBJ2-5,TGTGCCAGCAGTCCCCGGAACGAAGAGACCCAGTACTTC,CASSPRNEETQYF
TRBV11-2,.,.,TRBJ2-4,TGTGCCAGCAGCTTAGTAGTTGCAGCCAAAAACATTCAGTACTTC,CASSLVVAAKNIQYF
TRBV2,.,.,TRBJ2-2,TGTGCCAGCAGTACGTACACCGGGGAGCTGTTTTTT,CASSTYTGELFF
TRBV27,TRBD1,.,TRBJ1-2,TGTGCCAGCAGTTACGTCGGACAGGGCGCAAACTATGGCTACACCTTC,CASSYVGQGANYGYTF
TRBV4-2,TRBD1,.,TRBJ1-2,TGTGCCAGCAGCCAAGTTGGGTCGGAGGGGGCGACGGATGGCTACACCTTC,CASSQVGSEGATDGYTF
TRBV5-4,TRBD1,.,TRBJ1-1,TGTGCCAGCAGCTTGGACGGTCTGGGACAGGGGGGCAACGACACTGAAGCTTTCTTT,CASSLDGLGQGGNDTEAFF
TRBV28,TRBD2,few,TRBJ2-7,TGTGCCAGCAGTTGGGGACTAGCGGGAGGGCGTTCGTACTTC,CASSWGLAGGRSYF
TRBV7-9,TRBD1,.,TRBJ1-2,TGTGCCAGCAGCTTGTTTCAGGGGGATGGCTACACCTTC,CASSLFQGDGYTF
TRBV7-3,.,.,TRBJ2-1,TGTGCCAGCAGCTTGGGATCCGGGTTCAGTGAGCAGTTCTTC,CASSLGSGFSEQFF
TRBV10-3,TRBD1,.,TRBJ1-3,TGTGCCATCAGCCAGGGGGCTGGAAACACCATATATTTT,CAISQGAGNTIYF
TRBV28,.,once,TRBJ2-2,TGTGCCAGCAGTTTAAGTTACGCCGGGGAGCTGTTTTTT,CASSLSYAGELFF
TRBV19,.,.,TRBJ2-5,TGTGCCAGTTCCTCTCCGAGGGGGGGCAGGGAGACCCAGTACTTC,CASSSPRGGRETQYF